The 17 T cell receptor beta chains below come from one sample, sequenced in a study of PD-1 blockade in classical Hodgkin lymphoma (dated by TCRdb to 2020 to 2021). The library was made by the immunoSEQ multiplex PCR assay. This is the immuneACCESS table as TCRdb keeps it, with only in-frame sequences that have V and J called. A part of the clones is gone; compared with another copy, unresolved V genes explain less than half, and the rest is unexplained. Present in this sample are approximately 73,000 clones, more than 85% of which were seen just once. Of the sample, 8% is held by the ten largest clones. Interpreted using the paper, the time point label stands for: cycle 1 day 1 (C1D1), immediately before nivolumab initiation. All trial patients had relapsed after autologous stem cell transplantation, with cohorts A, B and C differing in prior brentuximab vedotin exposure. Sequenced material: peripheral blood mononuclear cells (PBMCs), taken at baseline. Source of these receptors: a human donor with classical Hodgkin lymphoma.

The chain joins TRBV10-3 to TRBJ1-6; 8 positions match TRBD1. With V trimmed by 1 base and J by 9 bases, 8 bases remained unmatched. The CDR3 loop spans 16 amino acids. CDR1 is ENHRY and CDR2 is SYGVKD in the germline V gene. Here the CDR3 reads CAISEFGTTGVSPLHF. The CDR3, as DNA: TGTGCCATCAGTGAGTTCGGCACGACAGGGGTTTCACCCCTCCACTTT.

V is TRBV5-1 and J is TRBJ2-1, with D perhaps TRBD2 (6 bases). The germline V gene encodes CDR1 SGHRS and CDR2 YFSETQ. The CDR3 runs to 16 residues. V lost 3 bases and J 4 bases, leaving 17 bases between the germline ends. This CDR3 is CASSSGVLTRYNEQFF. CDR3 DNA: TGCGCCAGCAGCTCGGGGGTCCTCACCCGGTACAATGAGCAGTTCTTC.

The chain links TRBV19 to TRBJ1-2, with D maybe TRBD1 (6 bases). The ends were cut back, 7 bases at V and 7 bases at J, with 19 bases in the middle. Germline V lookup: CDR1 LNHDA, CDR2 SQIVND (reference sequence). The CDR3 loop spans 14 amino acids. The CDR3 region is CASITQGELRGYTF. In nucleotides, the CDR3 is TGTGCCAGTATTACACAGGGAGAGCTCCGTGGCTACACCTTC.

V usage is TRBV29-1 and J usage is TRBJ1-2, with D maybe TRBD1 (6 bases). CDR3 size: 12 residues. Looked up from germline, CDR1 is SQVTM and CDR2 is ANQGSEA. The ends were cut back, 7 bases at V and 4 bases at J, with 13 bases in the middle. CDR3 in amino acids: CSARQDLYGYTF. The CDR3 coding sequence is TGCAGCGCTAGACAGGACCTCTATGGCTACACCTTC.

The V call is TRBV28, the J call TRBJ1-4; D call uncertain. Germline V gene sequence: CDR1 MDHEN, CDR2 SYDVKM. Trimming removed 5 bases from V and 8 bases from J, with 6 bases in between. The CDR3 has 11 amino acids. In DNA form, the CDR3 reads TGTGCCAGCAGTGAGTGGGAAAAACTGTTTTTT. Protein: CASSEWEKLFF.

The V call is TRBV27, the J call TRBJ2-3; 13 bases line up with TRBD2. The CDR3 spans 16 residues. The germline CDR1 and CDR2 sequences are MNHEY and SMNVEV (reference sequence). After removal of 5 bases from V and 4 bases from J, the junction contained 6 bases not matched to a gene. DNA for the CDR3: TGTGCCAGCAGTCCAGGGACTAGCGGGGTTTCAGATACGCAGTATTTT. As protein: CASSPGTSGVSDTQYF.

The chain employs TRBV5-4 and TRBJ1-2; possibly TRBD1 for D (6 bases). The V end was cut by 3 bases, the J end by 6 bases, with 15 bases between. Germline assignment: CDR1 SGHNT and CDR2 YYREEE (reference sequence). The CDR3 totals 14 residues. The CDR3 reads CASSWGQFADGYTF. The CDR3 region has the DNA TGTGCCAGCAGCTGGGGACAATTCGCGGATGGCTACACCTTC. Full variable domain (outside the CDR3, taken from reference TRBV5-4 and TRBJ1-2): ETGVTQSPTHLIKTRGQQVTLRCSSQSGHNTVSWYQQALGQGPQFIFQYYREEENGRGNFPPRFSGLQFPNYSSELNVNALELDDSALYLCASSWGQFADGYTFGSGTRLTVV.

The rearrangement links TRBV6-1 to TRBJ2-7; tentative D call: TRBD2 (7 bases). This CDR3 is 16 amino acids long. The V gene's germline CDR1 is MNHNS and CDR2 SASEGT. Trimming took off 2 bases at V and 0 bases at J, with 14 bases between the two ends. The CDR3 DNA reads as TGTGCCAGCAGTGAAAGGGGGGGGCTCCTCTCCTACGAGCAGTACTTC. Its protein is CASSERGGLLSYEQYF.

The genes are TRBV7-8 and TRBJ2-6; D is perhaps TRBD1 or TRBD2 (5 bases each). This CDR3 contains 18 residues. Trimming pared 6 bases from V and 1 base from J, leaving 19 bases between. Looked up from germline, CDR1 is SGHVS and CDR2 is FQNEAQ. The CDR3 loop is CASSPPGAAFSGANVLTF. Written as DNA, the CDR3 is TGTGCCAGCAGTCCACCCGGGGCAGCGTTTTCTGGGGCCAACGTCCTGACTTTC.

The chain joins TRBV18 to TRBJ1-1; D might be TRBD1 (5 bases). V was cut by 0 bases and J by 7 bases, with 9 bases left in between. This CDR3 is 13 amino acids long. Germline lookup yields CDR1 KGHSH and CDR2 LQKENI. This CDR3 reads CASSPPQGIEAFF. The CDR3 coding sequence is TGTGCCAGCTCACCACCCCAGGGAATTGAAGCTTTCTTT. The variable domain in full, with the rest retrieved from reference TRBV18 and TRBJ1-1, is NAGVMQNPRHLVRRRGQEARLRCSPMKGHSHVYWYRQLPEEGLKFMVYLQKENIIDESGMPKERFSAEFPKEGPSILRIQQVVRGDSAAYFCASSPPQGIEAFFGQGTRLTVV.

The chain is built from TRBV4-3 and TRBJ2-2, with a weak D call TRBD2 (7 bases). The V gene lost 3 bases and the J gene lost 5 bases, with 13 bases spanning the gap. The CDR3 contains 15 residues. Germline V gives CDR1 LGHNA, CDR2 YSLEER. The CDR3 DNA reads as TGCGCCAGCAGCCAGACCAGGGGAGGGACCGGGGAGCTGTTTTTT. Residues: CASSQTRGGTGELFF.

This clone was found a few times. The V and J genes are TRBV27 and TRBJ2-7; maybe TRBD1 (7 bases). The CDR3 has 14 amino acids. V was clipped by 4 bases and J by 4 bases, with 14 bases between them. CDR1 is MNHEY, CDR2 SMNVEV, per germline (reference sequence). CDR3 bases: TGTGCCAGCAGTTGGGAGGCAGGGGGGTACGAGCAGTACTTC. It yields the protein CASSWEAGGYEQYF.

V usage is TRBV28 and J usage is TRBJ2-4; 7 bases match TRBD1. This CDR3 comprises 17 residues. Germline CDR1 is MDHEN and CDR2 is SYDVKM. V was pared by 3 bases and J by 2 bases, with 10 bases of the junction left unmatched. The CDR3, as DNA: TGTGCCAGCAGTTTCTGGTCAACAGGGGCCCCCAAAAACATTCAGTACTTC. This sequence encodes CASSFWSTGAPKNIQYF.

This chain uses TRBV9 with TRBJ2-2; D remains unclear. Germline assignment: CDR1 SGDLS and CDR2 YYNGEE. Trimming shortened V by 3 bases and J by 3 bases, and 9 bases separated the two germline ends. This CDR3 contains 14 residues. CDR3 region: CASSADGYTGELFF. The CDR3, as DNA: TGTGCCAGCAGCGCAGATGGGTACACCGGGGAGCTGTTTTTT.

V is TRBV14 and J is TRBJ2-4, with a possible D match to TRBD1 (6 bases). Germline V gene lookup returns CDR1 SGHDN and CDR2 FVKESK. This CDR3 comprises 13 residues. The V end lost 3 bases, the J end lost 7 bases, and 10 bases lay between the germline ends. As DNA, the CDR3 is TGTGCCAGCAGCCACAGGGGTGACAACATTCAGTACTTC. Translation: CASSHRGDNIQYF. Drawing the rest from reference TRBV14 and TRBJ2-4, the complete variable domain is EAGVTQFPSHSVIEKGQTVTLRCDPISGHDNLYWYRRVMGKEIKFLLHFVKESKQDESGMPNNRFLAERTGGTYSTLKVQPAELEDSGVYFCASSHRGDNIQYFGAGTRLSVL.

The chain carries TRBV28 and TRBJ1-1, with 7 bases matching TRBD1. The V gene's germline CDR1 is MDHEN and CDR2 SYDVKM. The CDR3 spans 14 residues. V shed 2 bases, J shed 3 bases, and the junction held 3 bases outside the gene matches. The CDR3 sequence is CASSLGRGDTEAFF. The CDR3 nucleotides are TGTGCCAGCAGTTTAGGCAGGGGGGACACTGAAGCTTTCTTT.

The chain couples TRBV10-1 to TRBJ1-3; D call uncertain. V was clipped by 6 bases and J by 6 bases, with 6 bases between them. The germline CDR1 and CDR2 sequences are WNHNN and SYGVQD (reference sequence). This CDR3 has 11 residues. The CDR3 is CASSQLNTIYF. CDR3 sequence (DNA): TGCGCCAGCAGCCAGCTAAACACCATATATTTT.